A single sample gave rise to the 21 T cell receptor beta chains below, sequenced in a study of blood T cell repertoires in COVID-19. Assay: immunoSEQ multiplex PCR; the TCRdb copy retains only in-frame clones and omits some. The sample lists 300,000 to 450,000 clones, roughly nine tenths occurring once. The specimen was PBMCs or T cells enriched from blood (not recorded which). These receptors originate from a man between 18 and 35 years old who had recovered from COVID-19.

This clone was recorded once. CDR3 amino acids: CASSLRLAGPIFF. The CDR3 DNA is TGTGCCAGCAGTCTCCGACTAGCGGGGCCCATCTTCTTC. The chain has TRBV6-5 and TRBJ2-1; 11 nucleotides align to TRBD2. CDR1 MNHEY and CDR2 SVGAGI come from the germline V gene. V lost 5 bases, J lost 16 bases, and 10 bases stayed unmatched. CDR3 size: 13 residues.

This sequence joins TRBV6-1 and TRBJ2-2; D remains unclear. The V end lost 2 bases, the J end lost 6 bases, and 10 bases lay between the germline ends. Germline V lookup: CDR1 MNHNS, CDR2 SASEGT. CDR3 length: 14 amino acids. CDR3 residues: CASSEQGLAGELFF. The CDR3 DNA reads TGTGCCAGCAGTGAACAAGGTCTAGCCGGGGAGCTGTTTTTT.

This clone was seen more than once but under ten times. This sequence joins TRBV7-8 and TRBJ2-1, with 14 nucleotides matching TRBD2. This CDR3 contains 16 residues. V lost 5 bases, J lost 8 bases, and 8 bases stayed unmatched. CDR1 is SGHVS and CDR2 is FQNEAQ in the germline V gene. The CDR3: CASSPSGTSGRHEQFF. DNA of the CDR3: TGTGCCAGCAGCCCTAGCGGGACTAGCGGGAGACATGAGCAGTTCTTC. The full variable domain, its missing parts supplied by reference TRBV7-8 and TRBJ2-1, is GAGVSQSPRYKVAKRGQDVALRCDPISGHVSLFWYQQALGQGPEFLTYFQNEAQLDKSGLPSDRFFAERPEGSVSTLKIQRTQQEDSAVYLCASSPSGTSGRHEQFFGPGTRLTVL.

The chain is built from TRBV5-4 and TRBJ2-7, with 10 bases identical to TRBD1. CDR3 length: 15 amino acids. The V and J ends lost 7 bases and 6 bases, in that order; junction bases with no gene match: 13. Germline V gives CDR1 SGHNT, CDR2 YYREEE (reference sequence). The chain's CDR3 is CASGSSTGGEGEQYF. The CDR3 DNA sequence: TGTGCCAGCGGTTCCTCGACAGGGGGCGAGGGCGAGCAGTACTTC.

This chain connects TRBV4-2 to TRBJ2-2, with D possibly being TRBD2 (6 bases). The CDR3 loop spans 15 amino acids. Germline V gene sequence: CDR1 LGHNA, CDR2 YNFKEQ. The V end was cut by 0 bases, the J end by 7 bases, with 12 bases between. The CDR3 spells CASSQEGEVSGELFF. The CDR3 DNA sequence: TGTGCCAGCAGCCAAGAGGGGGAGGTGAGCGGGGAGCTGTTTTTT.

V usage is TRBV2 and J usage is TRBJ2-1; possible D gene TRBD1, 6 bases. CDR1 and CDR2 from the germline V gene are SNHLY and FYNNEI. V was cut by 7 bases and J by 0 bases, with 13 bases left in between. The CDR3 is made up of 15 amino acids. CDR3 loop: CASNYQGSSYNEQFF. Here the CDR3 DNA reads TGTGCCAGCAATTACCAGGGGTCCTCCTACAATGAGCAGTTCTTC.

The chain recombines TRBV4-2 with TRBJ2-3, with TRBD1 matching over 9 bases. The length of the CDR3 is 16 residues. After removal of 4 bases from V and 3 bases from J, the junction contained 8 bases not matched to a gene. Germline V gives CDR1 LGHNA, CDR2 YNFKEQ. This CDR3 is CASSPWDRVRTDTQYF. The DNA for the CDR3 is TGTGCCAGCAGCCCCTGGGACAGGGTAAGGACAGATACGCAGTATTTT.

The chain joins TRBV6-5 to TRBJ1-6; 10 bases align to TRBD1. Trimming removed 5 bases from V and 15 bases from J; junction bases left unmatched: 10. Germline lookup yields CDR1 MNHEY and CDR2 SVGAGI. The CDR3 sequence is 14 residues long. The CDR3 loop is CASSNPGQGKGLHF. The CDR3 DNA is TGTGCCAGCAGTAACCCGGGACAGGGGAAAGGCCTCCACTTT.

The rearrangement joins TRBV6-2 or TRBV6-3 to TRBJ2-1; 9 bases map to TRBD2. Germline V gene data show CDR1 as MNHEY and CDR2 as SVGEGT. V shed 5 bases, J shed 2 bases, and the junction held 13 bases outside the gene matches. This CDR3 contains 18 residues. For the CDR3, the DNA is TGTGCCAGCAGTACTCCCAAATTGACTAGCGGTCCCTACAATGAGCAGTTCTTC. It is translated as CASSTPKLTSGPYNEQFF.

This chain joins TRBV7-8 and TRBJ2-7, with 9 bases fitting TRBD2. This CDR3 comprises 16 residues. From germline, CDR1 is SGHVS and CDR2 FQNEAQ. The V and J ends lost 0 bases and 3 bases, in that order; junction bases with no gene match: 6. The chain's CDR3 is CASSLASSGVDYEQYF. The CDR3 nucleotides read TGTGCCAGCAGCTTAGCGTCTAGCGGGGTCGACTACGAGCAGTACTTC.

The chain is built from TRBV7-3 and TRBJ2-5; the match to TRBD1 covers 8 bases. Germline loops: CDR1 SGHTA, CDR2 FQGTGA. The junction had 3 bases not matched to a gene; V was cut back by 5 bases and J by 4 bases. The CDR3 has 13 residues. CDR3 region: CASSGQGGETQYF. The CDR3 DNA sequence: TGTGCCAGCAGCGGACAGGGAGGAGAGACCCAGTACTTC.

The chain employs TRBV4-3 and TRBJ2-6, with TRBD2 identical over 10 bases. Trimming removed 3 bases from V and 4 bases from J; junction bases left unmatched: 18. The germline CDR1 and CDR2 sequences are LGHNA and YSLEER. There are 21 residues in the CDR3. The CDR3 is CASSHSHKPGTSVPGANVLTF. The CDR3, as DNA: TGCGCCAGCAGCCACAGCCATAAACCCGGGACTAGCGTCCCGGGGGCCAACGTCCTGACTTTC.

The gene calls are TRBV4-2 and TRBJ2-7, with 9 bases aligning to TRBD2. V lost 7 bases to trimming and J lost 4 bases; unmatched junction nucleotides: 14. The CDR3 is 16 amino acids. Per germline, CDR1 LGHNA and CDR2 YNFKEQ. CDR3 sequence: CASIPIPGLASYEQYF. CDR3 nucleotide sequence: TGTGCCAGCATACCAATCCCGGGACTAGCAAGTTACGAGCAGTACTTC.

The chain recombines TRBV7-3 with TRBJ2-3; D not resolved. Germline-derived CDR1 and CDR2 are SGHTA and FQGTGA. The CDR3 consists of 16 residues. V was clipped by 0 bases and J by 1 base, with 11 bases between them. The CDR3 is CASSLTGRGRTDTQYF. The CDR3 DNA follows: TGTGCCAGCAGCTTAACTGGTCGCGGTCGCACAGATACGCAGTATTTT.

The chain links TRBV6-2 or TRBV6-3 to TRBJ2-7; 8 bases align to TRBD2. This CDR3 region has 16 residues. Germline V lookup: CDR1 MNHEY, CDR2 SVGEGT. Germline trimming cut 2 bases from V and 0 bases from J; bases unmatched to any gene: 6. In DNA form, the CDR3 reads TGTGCCAGCAGTTACACCGGGCTAGCGGGCTCCTACGAGCAGTACTTC. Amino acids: CASSYTGLAGSYEQYF.

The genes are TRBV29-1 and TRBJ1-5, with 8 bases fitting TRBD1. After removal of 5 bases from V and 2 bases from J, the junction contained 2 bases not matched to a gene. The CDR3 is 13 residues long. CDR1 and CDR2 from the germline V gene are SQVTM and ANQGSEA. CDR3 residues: CSVQGAGNQPQHF. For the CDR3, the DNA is TGCAGCGTTCAGGGGGCTGGCAATCAGCCCCAGCATTTT. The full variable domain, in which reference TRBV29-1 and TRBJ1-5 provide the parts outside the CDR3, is SAVISQKPSRDICQRGTSLTIQCQVDSQVTMMFWYRQQPGQSLTLIATANQGSEATYESGFVIDKFPISRPNLTFSTLTVSNMSPEDSSIYLCSVQGAGNQPQHFGDGTRLSIL.

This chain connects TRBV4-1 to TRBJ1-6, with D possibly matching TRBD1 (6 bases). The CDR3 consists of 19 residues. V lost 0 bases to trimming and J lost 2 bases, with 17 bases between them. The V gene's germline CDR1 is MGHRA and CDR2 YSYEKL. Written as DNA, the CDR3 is TGCGCCAGCAGCCAAGATAACCTAGGGGGTCGCACCTATAATTCACCCCTCCACTTT. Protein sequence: CASSQDNLGGRTYNSPLHF.

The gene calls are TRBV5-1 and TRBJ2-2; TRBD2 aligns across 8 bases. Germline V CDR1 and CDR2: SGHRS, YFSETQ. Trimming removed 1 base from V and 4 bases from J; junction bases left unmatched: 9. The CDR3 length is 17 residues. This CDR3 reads CASSLIITGGLTGELFF. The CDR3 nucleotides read TGCGCCAGCAGCTTGATTATAACGGGGGGGCTCACCGGGGAGCTGTTTTTT.

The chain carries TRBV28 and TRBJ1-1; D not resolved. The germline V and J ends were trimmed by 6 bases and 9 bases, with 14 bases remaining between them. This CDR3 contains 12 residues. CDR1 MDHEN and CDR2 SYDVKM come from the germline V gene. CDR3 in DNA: TGTGCCAGCAGACGAAGAGGAATCCAAGCTTTCTTT. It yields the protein CASRRRGIQAFF.

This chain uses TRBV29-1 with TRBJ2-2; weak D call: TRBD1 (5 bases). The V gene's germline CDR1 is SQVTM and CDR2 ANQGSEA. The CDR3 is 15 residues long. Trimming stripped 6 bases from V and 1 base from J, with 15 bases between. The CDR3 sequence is CSVQNPTGNTGELFF. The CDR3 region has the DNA TGCAGCGTCCAAAACCCCACAGGGAACACCGGGGAGCTGTTTTTT.

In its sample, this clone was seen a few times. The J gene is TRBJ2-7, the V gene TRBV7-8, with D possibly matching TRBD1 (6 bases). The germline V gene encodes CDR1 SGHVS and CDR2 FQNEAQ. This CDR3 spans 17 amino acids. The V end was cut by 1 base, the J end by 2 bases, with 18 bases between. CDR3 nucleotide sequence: TGTGCCAGCAGCTTAGACCTCCCAGGGGATAGTCCCTACGAGCAGTACTTC. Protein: CASSLDLPGDSPYEQYF.